Below, 18 T cell receptor beta chains from the same sample are listed, as sequenced in a study of identical twins. Via MiXCR, TCRdb re-called the 5' RACE reads, giving one row per CDR3 protein. The table has 700,000 or so distinct CDR3 sequences, over 8.5% seen once. These data also formed part of another study, on yellow fever vaccine responses in identical twins.

The sample comprised PBMCs. The origin of the receptors is a woman aged 18-35 years in good health.

The rearrangement uses TRBV6-1 and TRBJ2-2; TRBD2 might be the D (5 bases). This CDR3 is 18 amino acids long. Germline lookup yields CDR1 MNHNS and CDR2 SASEGT. Trimming stripped 5 bases from V and 7 bases from J, with 26 bases between. The CDR3 loop reads CASSPKEGPQMFGGELFF. As DNA, the CDR3 is TGTGCCAGCAGTCCAAAAGAGGGCCCACAGATGTTCGGCGGGGAGCTGTTTTTT.

This clonotype has ten or more counts. The rearrangement uses TRBV5-1 and TRBJ2-2; TRBD2 matches 8 bases. This CDR3 has 16 residues. V trimming: 2 bases; J trimming: 4 bases; junction bases outside the gene matches: 7. Germline CDR1 and CDR2: SGHRS and YFSETQ. CDR3 nucleotide sequence: TGCGCCAGCAGCTTCTACGGACTAGCAGCCACCGGGGAGCTGTTTTTT. Translation gives CASSFYGLAATGELFF. The whole variable domain, filled in from reference TRBV5-1 and TRBJ2-2, reads KAGVTQTPRYLIKTRGQQVTLSCSPISGHRSVSWYQQTPGQGLQFLFEYFSETQRNKGNFPGRFSGRQFSNSRSEMNVSTLELGDSALYLCASSFYGLAATGELFFGEGSRLTVL.

This clonotype was counted many times. The chain combines TRBV7-9 with TRBJ2-5; D perhaps matches TRBD1 (5 bases). Germline CDR1 is SEHNR and CDR2 is FQNEAQ (reference sequence). V lost 3 bases, J lost 3 bases, and 11 bases lay in between. The CDR3 totals 14 residues. CDR3 in DNA: TGTGCCAGCAGCTTTGTCCAGGGTAAAGAGACCCAGTACTTC. Protein product: CASSFVQGKETQYF.

This clonotype came up many times. The J gene is TRBJ2-3, the V gene TRBV7-9; TRBD1 matches at 8 bases. This CDR3 region has 15 residues. V trimming: 3 bases; J trimming: 4 bases; junction bases outside the gene matches: 6. Germline V gene lookup returns CDR1 SEHNR and CDR2 FQNEAQ (reference sequence). The CDR3 here is CASSFISGGADTQYF. CDR3 nucleotides: TGTGCCAGCAGCTTTATTTCAGGGGGCGCAGATACGCAGTATTTT.

The chain uses TRBV20-1 and TRBJ2-5, with TRBD2 identical over 9 bases. Germline trimming cut 6 bases from V and 5 bases from J; bases unmatched to any gene: 7. The CDR3 loop spans 13 amino acids. Per germline, CDR1 DFQATT and CDR2 SNEGSKA (reference sequence). This CDR3 reads CSALGTSKETQYF. DNA of the CDR3: TGCAGTGCCCTCGGGACTAGCAAGGAGACCCAGTACTTC.

This clonotype appeared a single time. The J gene is TRBJ2-3, the V gene TRBV30; no clear D. V lost 5 bases and J 3 bases, leaving 6 bases between the germline ends. CDR3 size: 11 residues. Germline values: CDR1 GTSNPN, CDR2 SVGIG (reference sequence). CDR3 in amino acids: CAWGITDTQYF. The CDR3 nucleotides read TGTGCCTGGGGTATTACAGATACGCAGTATTTT.

This clonotype occurred many times. The chain joins TRBV28 to TRBJ1-1; the D gene is possibly TRBD1 (6 bases). The CDR3 has 15 residues. Germline CDR1 MDHEN, CDR2 SYDVKM. V lost 8 bases and J 5 bases, leaving 21 bases between the germline ends. CDR3 loop: CASQASGEGRTEAFF. CDR3 nucleotides: TGTGCCAGCCAGGCATCAGGGGAGGGGCGGACTGAAGCTTTCTTT.

This clonotype was seen a handful of times. This sequence joins TRBV20-1 and TRBJ2-7; D ambiguous. Between the trimmed V and J ends, which lost 4 bases and 5 bases, there was a span of 12 bases. This CDR3 is built from 12 residues. Germline lookup yields CDR1 DFQATT and CDR2 SNEGSKA (reference sequence). CDR3 protein: CSAIPRTHEQYF. The CDR3 coding sequence is TGCAGTGCTATTCCTAGGACCCACGAGCAGTACTTC.

There are many counts of this clonotype. The V gene is TRBV29-1, the J gene TRBJ2-1; D remains unclear. V was pared by 4 bases and J by 8 bases, with 6 bases between. The CDR3 runs 10 residues. Germline values: CDR1 SQVTM, CDR2 ANQGSEA. CDR3 amino acids: CSVGAHEQFF. The CDR3, as DNA: TGCAGCGTTGGGGCCCATGAGCAGTTCTTC.

This clonotype was seen many times. J is TRBJ2-7 and V is TRBV6-2 or TRBV6-3; no reliable D call. The CDR3 has 13 residues. Trimming took 2 bases from V and 3 from J, leaving 8 bases between them. Germline lookup yields CDR1 MNHEY and CDR2 SVGEGT. The CDR3 DNA sequence: TGTGCCAGCAGTTACCAGAGCTACTACGAGCAGTACTTC. Translated, it gives CASSYQSYYEQYF.

The table lists this clonotype with a few counts. This chain uses TRBV29-1 with TRBJ2-5; 7 bases map to TRBD1. V lost 6 bases and J lost 4; bases outside the gene matches: 11. The CDR3 sequence is 14 residues long. CDR1 and CDR2 (germline): SQVTM, ANQGSEA. For the CDR3, the DNA is TGCAGCGTCCTACACAGTAACAGGGGAGAGACCCAGTACTTC. This translates into CSVLHSNRGETQYF.

This clonotype was observed a handful of times. The chain carries TRBV14 and TRBJ1-5; TRBD1 matches 7 bases. Germline CDR1 and CDR2: SGHDN and FVKESK. J lost 6 bases, V lost 7 bases, and 6 bases had no gene match. The CDR3 consists of 13 residues. The CDR3 DNA reads TGTGCCAGCATTGACAGGGAGGGTCAGCCCCAGCATTTT. Protein product: CASIDREGQPQHF.

The chain joins TRBV6-4 to TRBJ1-1, with TRBD1 matching 8 bases. Germline trimming cut 0 bases from V and 8 bases from J; bases unmatched to any gene: 5. Germline CDR1 reads MRHNA; CDR2 reads SNTAGT. This CDR3 region has 14 residues. Here the CDR3 DNA reads TGTGCCAGCAGTGACTCTGGGGACAGGCGAGAAGCTTTCTTT. It yields the protein CASSDSGDRREAFF.

About this clonotype itself: Its ends do not fully match the called genes, so a read error is possible. The chain carries TRBV7-3 and TRBJ2-3, with D possibly being TRBD2 (5 bases). The CDR3 consists of 15 residues. Germline lookup yields CDR1 SGHTA and CDR2 FQGTGA. The CDR3, as DNA: TGTGCCAGCAGCGTAACGGGCCTAGCCACAGATACGCAGTATTTT. Its protein is CASSVTGLATDTQYF.

CDR3 sequence: CAWMSGRADNEQFF. DNA for the CDR3: TGTGCCTGGATGAGCGGGAGAGCGGACAATGAGCAGTTCTTC. The chain joins TRBV30 to TRBJ2-1; TRBD2 aligns across 8 bases. The V segment lost 4 bases and the J segment 5 bases; nucleotides outside the gene matches: 7. Per germline, CDR1 GTSNPN and CDR2 SVGIG (reference sequence). The CDR3 is 14 residues long.

The J gene is TRBJ2-3, the V gene TRBV25-1, with D possibly being TRBD2 (5 bases). Deletions cut 7 bases from V and 2 bases from J, with 16 bases between. The CDR3 is 15 residues long. From germline, CDR1 is MGHDK and CDR2 SYGVNS. The CDR3 protein is CASTEGAGHTDTQYF. The CDR3 bases are TGTGCCAGCACCGAGGGAGCCGGCCACACAGATACGCAGTATTTT.

The gene calls are TRBV4-1 and TRBJ2-5, with TRBD1 identical over 8 bases. The CDR3 extends over 15 amino acids. Trimming removed 6 bases from V and 5 bases from J; junction bases left unmatched: 11. The V gene's germline CDR1 is MGHRA and CDR2 YSYEKL. The CDR3 DNA reads TGCGCCAGCAGTCTCTTCAGGGGGCGCGGGGAGACCCAGTACTTC. Translation gives CASSLFRGRGETQYF.

This clonotype was detected a few times. J is TRBJ2-1 and V is TRBV7-6; D is possibly TRBD2 (7 bases). CDR1 and CDR2 from the germline V gene are SGHVS and FNYEAQ. V lost 5 bases and J 2 bases, leaving 13 bases between the germline ends. CDR3 length: 15 residues. CDR3: CASSAVGGAYNEQFF. CDR3 nucleotides: TGTGCCAGCAGCGCCGTAGGGGGGGCCTACAATGAGCAGTTCTTC.